These 4 T cell receptor beta chains were all obtained from the same sample, sequenced in a study of shared clonotypes between healthy human individuals. Repertoires were generated with immunoSEQ multiplex PCR, while TCRdb's copy carries only in-frame clones and drops some. The sample shows some 490,000 clones, around 85% of them seen only once. The sequencing sample was made of PBMCs. These receptors all come from a woman between 40 and 50 years old in good health. Some clones in this sample may be carry-over from other donors' samples.

The J gene is TRBJ2-7, the V gene TRBV9, with 7 bases that match TRBD1. This CDR3 region has 15 residues. Unmatched junction bases numbered 8, after V lost 3 bases and J lost 2 bases. From germline, CDR1 is SGDLS and CDR2 YYNGEE. The CDR3 sequence is CASSATGTEAYEQYF. The CDR3, as DNA: TGTGCCAGCAGCGCCACCGGGACAGAGGCCTACGAGCAGTACTTC.

This clone was seen many times. The chain uses TRBV28 and TRBJ1-5; D gene ambiguous. V was pared by 6 bases and J by 9 bases, with 12 bases between. The germline gives CDR1 MDHEN, CDR2 SYDVKM. The CDR3 length is 12 residues. Written as DNA, the CDR3 is TGTGCCAGCAGGGATCAGGTAGGGCCCCAGCATTTT. Its translation: CASRDQVGPQHF.

V usage is TRBV27 and J usage is TRBJ2-3, with TRBD2 matching 13 bases. Germline values: CDR1 MNHEY, CDR2 SMNVEV (reference sequence). The CDR3 runs to 16 residues. V trimming: 3 bases; J trimming: 5 bases; junction bases outside the gene matches: 5. The CDR3: CASSLGGLAGEDTQYF. CDR3 nucleotides: TGTGCCAGCAGTTTGGGTGGACTAGCGGGAGAAGATACGCAGTATTTT.

The CDR3, as DNA: TGTGCCAGCAGCTTAGGAAGTAACACTGAAGCTTTCTTT. Its translation is CASSLGSNTEAFF. The V and J genes are TRBV11-2 and TRBJ1-1; D uncertain. Trimming shortened V by 1 base and J by 2 bases, and 5 bases separated the two germline ends. Germline V CDR1 and CDR2: SGHAT, FQNNGV. The CDR3 totals 13 residues.